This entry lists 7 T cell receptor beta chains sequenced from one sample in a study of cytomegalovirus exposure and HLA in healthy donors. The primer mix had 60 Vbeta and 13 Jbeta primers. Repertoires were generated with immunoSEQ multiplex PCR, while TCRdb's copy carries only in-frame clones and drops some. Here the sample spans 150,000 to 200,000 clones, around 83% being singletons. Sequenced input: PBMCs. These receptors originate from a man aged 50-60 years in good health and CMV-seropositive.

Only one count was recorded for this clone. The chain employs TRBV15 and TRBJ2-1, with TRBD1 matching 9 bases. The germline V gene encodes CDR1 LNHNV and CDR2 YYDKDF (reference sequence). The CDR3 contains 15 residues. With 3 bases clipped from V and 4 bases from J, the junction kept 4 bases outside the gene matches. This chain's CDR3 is CATSSEQGAYNEQFF. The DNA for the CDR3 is TGTGCCACCAGCAGTGAACAGGGGGCGTACAATGAGCAGTTCTTC. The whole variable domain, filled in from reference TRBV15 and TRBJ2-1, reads DAMVIQNPRYQVTQFGKPVTLSCSQTLNHNVMYWYQQKSSQAPKLLFHYYDKDFNNEADTPDNFQSRRPNTSFCFLDIRSPGLGDTAMYLCATSSEQGAYNEQFFGPGTRLTVL.

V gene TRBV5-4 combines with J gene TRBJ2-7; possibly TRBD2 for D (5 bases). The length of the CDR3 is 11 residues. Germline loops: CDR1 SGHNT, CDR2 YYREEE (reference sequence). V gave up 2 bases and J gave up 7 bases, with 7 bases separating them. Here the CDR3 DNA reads TGTGCCAGCAGCTTAACGGGGGAGCAGTACTTC. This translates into CASSLTGEQYF.

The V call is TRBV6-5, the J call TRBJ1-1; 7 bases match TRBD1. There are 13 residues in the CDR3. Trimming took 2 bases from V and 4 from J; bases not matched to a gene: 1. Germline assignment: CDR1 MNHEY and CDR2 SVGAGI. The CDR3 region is CASSYDRATEAFF. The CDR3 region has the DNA TGTGCCAGCAGTTACGACAGGGCCACTGAAGCTTTCTTT.

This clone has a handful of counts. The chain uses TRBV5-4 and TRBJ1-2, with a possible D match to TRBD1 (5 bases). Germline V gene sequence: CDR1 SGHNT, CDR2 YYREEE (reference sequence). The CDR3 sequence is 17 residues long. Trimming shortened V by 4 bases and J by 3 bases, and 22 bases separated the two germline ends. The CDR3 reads CASSLLQAGFLDYGYTF. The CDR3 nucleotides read TGTGCCAGCAGCCTTCTACAGGCAGGGTTTCTGGACTATGGCTACACCTTC.

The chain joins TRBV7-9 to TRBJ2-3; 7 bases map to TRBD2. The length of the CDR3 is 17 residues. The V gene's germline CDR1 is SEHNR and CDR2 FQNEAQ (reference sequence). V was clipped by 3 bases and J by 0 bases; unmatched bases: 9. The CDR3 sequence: CASSFTISSGSTDTQYF. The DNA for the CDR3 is TGTGCCAGCAGCTTCACGATTTCTAGCGGAAGCACAGATACGCAGTATTTT.

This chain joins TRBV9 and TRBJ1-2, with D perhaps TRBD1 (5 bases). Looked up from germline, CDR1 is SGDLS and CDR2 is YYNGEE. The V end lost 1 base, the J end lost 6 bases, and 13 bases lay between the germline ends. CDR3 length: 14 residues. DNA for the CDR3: TGTGCCAGCAGCGTAAATTCAGGGCAGCATGGCTACACCTTC. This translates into CASSVNSGQHGYTF.

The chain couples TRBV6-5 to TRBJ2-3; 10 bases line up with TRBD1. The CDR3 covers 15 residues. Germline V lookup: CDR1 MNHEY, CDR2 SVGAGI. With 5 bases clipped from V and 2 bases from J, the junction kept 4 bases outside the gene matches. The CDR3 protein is CASSRTGGFTDTQYF. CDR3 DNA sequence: TGTGCCAGCAGTAGGACAGGGGGTTTCACAGATACGCAGTATTTT.